The sequence of this TCR beta chain was determined in a study of OX40 agonist ivuxolimab in advanced cancers. A note on the overall study: Ivuxolimab was an agonistic, fully human IgG2 monoclonal antibody directed against OX40 (CD134), a costimulatory receptor. Intravenous ivuxolimab was administered to patients every 2 weeks at six dose levels: 0.01, 0.1, 0.3, 1.5, 3 and 10 mg/kg. Among the roughly 52 dose-escalation patients, around 20 had hepatocellular carcinoma, roughly 15 melanoma, 9 renal cell carcinoma and 9 head and neck cancer. The dose-escalation cohort was almost 85% male with a mean age of approximately 59 years, ranging from roughly 23 to 85. Patients were allowed to have had prior anti-PD-1, anti-PD-L1 or anti-CTLA-4 therapy, and around two fifths of the dose-escalation patients had been treated with checkpoint inhibitors. Partial responses occurred in three dose-escalation patients: two with cutaneous melanoma and one with hepatocellular carcinoma. The purpose of peripheral TCRbeta sequencing was to test whether ivuxolimab changed TCR sequence diversity and led to clonal T-cell expansion. The paper describes the monotherapy dose-escalation part (N of about 52 patients) of the phase I trial of ivuxolimab. The full study reports these points: After ivuxolimab, expanded clones were on average more numerous among CD8+ T cells than among CD4+ T cells. Low levels of normalized T-cell clonal expansion were also seen in some patients who did not respond. Which antigens the clonally expanded peripheral T cells were specific for was not determined. Partial responders in the 0.1-3.0 mg/kg groups had among the lowest normalized peripheral clonal expansion, especially among CD8+ T cells. Clonal expansion of both CD4+ and CD8+ blood T cells was observed from baseline to week 6 at doses 0.1 to 3.0 mg/kg.

The trial excluded patients who had a history of autoimmune disease or who were on systemic immunosuppression. Peripheral blood for TCR sequencing was collected from all dose cohorts at baseline, on cycle 4 day 1, and on cycle 7 day 1. Samples came from an open-label, multicenter, first-in-human phase I dose-escalation trial of ivuxolimab. Adults with locally advanced or metastatic head and neck squamous cell, hepatocellular, melanoma or renal cell carcinoma were enrolled in the trial. Before TCR sequencing, CD4+ and CD8+ T cells were separately sorted from peripheral blood. The CDR3 sequence holds 13 residues, the cysteine and phenylalanine included. The sequence is cut down to CDR3 DNA, 39 bases in frame from base 1. V is trimmed back by 6 bases and J by 7 bases, and the junction contains 3 bases that no gene match accounts for. CDR1 LNHDA and CDR2 SQIVND are derived from the germline V gene (reference sequence).

Comment on this clone: What this receptor recognizes is not known. No much larger clonotype is one base removed from it; base qualities were not supplied.

For sequencing of the TCRbeta CDR3 region, genomic DNA was extracted from the sorted cells. TCRbeta CDR3 regions were sequenced using the immunoSEQ Assay. Entries here come from immuneACCESS through TCRdb and include only in-frame sequences with V and J called. Some clones fail to appear in such tables; in the studies checked, an unresolved V gene covers under half of the shortfall, and the cause of the remainder is unknown. For this sample the table gives roughly 100,000 clones, of which 70% to 90% were detected only once. The ten top clones hold roughly 0.79% of the sample. This sequence originates from an adult with an advanced solid tumor such as melanoma, head and neck, liver or kidney cancer. The chain is made from TRBV19 and TRBJ1-4, and TRBD1 matches 9 of the central bases. The sample in question was CD4+ or CD8+ T cells sorted from blood, obtained in a trial of the OX40 agonist ivuxolimab. The nucleotide sequence reads TGTGCCAGTAGCACGGGACAGGGTGAAAAACTGTTTTTT. It codes for CASSTGQGEKLFF.